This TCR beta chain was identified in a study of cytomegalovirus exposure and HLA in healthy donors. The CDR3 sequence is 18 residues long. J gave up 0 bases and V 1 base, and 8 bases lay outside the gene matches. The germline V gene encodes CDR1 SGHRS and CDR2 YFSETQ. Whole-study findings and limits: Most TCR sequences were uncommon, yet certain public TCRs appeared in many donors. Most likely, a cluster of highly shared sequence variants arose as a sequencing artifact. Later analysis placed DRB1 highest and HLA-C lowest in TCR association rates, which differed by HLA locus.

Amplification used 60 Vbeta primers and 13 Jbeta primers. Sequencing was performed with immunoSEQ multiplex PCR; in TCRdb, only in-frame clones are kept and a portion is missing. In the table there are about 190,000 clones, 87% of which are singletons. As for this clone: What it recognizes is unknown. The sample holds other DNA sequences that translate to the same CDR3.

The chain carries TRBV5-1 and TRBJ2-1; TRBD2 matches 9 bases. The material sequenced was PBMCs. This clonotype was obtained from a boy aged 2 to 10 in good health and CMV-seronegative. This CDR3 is CASSLSGSGGSSYNEQFF. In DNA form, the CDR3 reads TGCGCCAGCAGCTTGAGTGGTAGCGGGGGAAGCTCCTACAATGAGCAGTTCTTC.